This T cell receptor beta chain was sequenced in a study of blood T cell repertoires in COVID-19. Study-wide background: Some COVID-19 samples were acute and others convalescent; all came from the United States, Italy and Spain. The cDNA or gDNA used as material had been derived from T cells, B-cell-depleted T cells, or PBMCs.

Authors' analysis steps: Nucleated cell number was recorded as an estimate derived from reference gene primer amplification. The protocol was immunoSEQ multiplex PCR, while the TCRdb copy is restricted to in-frame clones and leaves out a portion. That table furnishes V, J and clone size, whereas the DNA furnished D and trimming. The repertoire holds approximately 240,000 clones, with around four fifths as singletons. This TCR was sampled from an older woman who had recovered from COVID-19. The specimen sequenced was peripheral blood.

CDR3 in DNA: TGTGCCAGCAGCGAGGGGGTCTTTTTCTCTGGAAACACCATATATTTT. Protein: CASSEGVFFSGNTIYF. The rearrangement uses TRBV11-2 and TRBJ1-3; D may be TRBD1 (6 bases). The CDR3 has 16 amino acids. Germline CDR1 SGHAT, CDR2 FQNNGV. Trimming took off 5 bases at V and 0 bases at J, with 14 bases between the two ends.